There are a few counts of the clone carrying this T cell receptor (beta chain). Its antigen is still unknown. Documented treatment: roughly 11-day PBMC culture with coronavirus spike peptide pools or control peptides (ViraFEST assay). The unexposed donor's CD4+ T cells were collected before the COVID-19 pandemic (2011-2018). Alongside around 10 IU/ml IL-2 and about 10 ug/ml peptide pools, PBMCs were cultured at a few million per well. This record belongs to a study of vaccination and CD4 T cells after COVID-19. Study background: Typically, post-vaccine samples were obtained a median approximately 75 days after dose two, within a range of 14 to 241. Study conclusions and caveats: Convalescent patients had 304 of 307 vaccine-specific clones showing spike mono-reactivity.

The germline CDR1 and CDR2 sequences are MNHNS and SASEGT. V shed 6 bases and J shed 7 bases, with 9 bases lying between them. This CDR3 spans 11 amino acids. The Oncomine TCR Beta short-read assay was applied to DNA of cultured CD4+ T cells. TCRdb reprocessed the PCR reads with MiXCR, giving one entry per CDR3 protein. In the table there are around 5,200 distinct CDR3 sequences, 35% to 45% of which are singletons. Source material: CD4+ T cells from blood, cultured in vitro. The clonotype was recovered from a human donor in good health. The chain has TRBV6-1 and TRBJ1-1, with D hard to call. The CDR3 is CASRSGVEAFF. The CDR3 DNA follows: TGTGCCAGCAGATCCGGGGTTGAAGCTTTCTTT.